This T cell receptor (beta chain) emerged from a study of CD8 T cells in ankylosing spondylitis. This clonotype was counted many times. Libraries of TCR beta came from quantitative 5'-RACE with molecular barcodes. Using its own MiXCR run on the 5' RACE reads, TCRdb lists one record per CDR3 protein. The table has 30,000 to 40,000 distinct CDR3 sequences, approximately 7.1% seen once. Germline CDR1 SQVTM, CDR2 ANQGSEA. The V and J ends lost 2 bases and 0 bases respectively, with 5 bases between them. The CDR3 length is 13 residues. Sequencing input: blood, either unsorted or a sorted T cell fraction (not recorded which). The V and J genes are TRBV29-1 and TRBJ1-3; D gene ambiguous. The clonotype comes from a male donor with ankylosing spondylitis or in good health (not recorded which). The CDR3 DNA sequence: TGCAGCGTTGAAACCAACTCTGGAAACACCATATATTTT. Translating it yields CSVETNSGNTIYF.